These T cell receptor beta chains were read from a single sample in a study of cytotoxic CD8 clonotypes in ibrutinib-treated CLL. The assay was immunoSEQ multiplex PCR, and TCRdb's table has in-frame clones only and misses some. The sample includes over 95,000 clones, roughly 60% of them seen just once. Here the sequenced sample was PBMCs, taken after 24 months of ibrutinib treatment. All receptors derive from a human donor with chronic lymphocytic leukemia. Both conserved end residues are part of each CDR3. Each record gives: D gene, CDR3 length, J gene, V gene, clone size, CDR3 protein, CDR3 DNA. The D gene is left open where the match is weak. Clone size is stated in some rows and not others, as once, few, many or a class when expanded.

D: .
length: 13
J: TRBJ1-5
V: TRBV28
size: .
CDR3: CASSLLGPQPQHF
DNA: TGTGCCAGCAGTTTATTAGGGCCTCAGCCCCAGCATTTT

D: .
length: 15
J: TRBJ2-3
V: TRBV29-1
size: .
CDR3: CSVPPDFGTPDTQYF
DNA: TGCAGCGTGCCCCCGGACTTCGGTACCCCAGATACGCAGTATTTT

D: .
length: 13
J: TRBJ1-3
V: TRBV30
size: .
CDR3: CAWNRDGGNTIYF
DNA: TGTGCCTGGAACCGGGACGGTGGAAACACCATATATTTT

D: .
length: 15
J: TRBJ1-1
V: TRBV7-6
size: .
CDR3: CASSLAALMNTEAFF
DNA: TGTGCCAGCAGCTTAGCGGCACTAATGAACACTGAAGCTTTCTTT

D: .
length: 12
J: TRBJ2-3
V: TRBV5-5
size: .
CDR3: CASSPEADTQYF
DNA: TGTGCCAGCAGCCCCGAGGCCGATACGCAGTATTTT

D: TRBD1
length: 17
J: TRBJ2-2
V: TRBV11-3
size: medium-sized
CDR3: CASSLEGTGAYTGELFF
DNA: TGTGCCAGCAGCTTAGAGGGGACAGGGGCTTACACCGGGGAGCTGTTTTTT

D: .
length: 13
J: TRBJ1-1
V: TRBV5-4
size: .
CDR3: CASSLTGNTEAFF
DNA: TGTGCCAGCAGCTTAACGGGGAACACTGAAGCTTTCTTT

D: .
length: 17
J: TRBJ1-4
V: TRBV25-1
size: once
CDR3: CASSELGRFGPNEKLFF
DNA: TGTGCCAGCAGTGAACTGGGACGATTCGGGCCTAATGAAAAACTGTTTTTT

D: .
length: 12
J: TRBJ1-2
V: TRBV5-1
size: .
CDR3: CASSLQGFGYTF
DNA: TGCGCCAGCAGCTTGCAGGGGTTTGGCTACACCTTC

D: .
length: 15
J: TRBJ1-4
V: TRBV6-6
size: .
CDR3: CASSYRSGSGEKLFF
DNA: TGTGCCAGCAGTTACCGCTCGGGGAGTGGTGAAAAACTGTTTTTT

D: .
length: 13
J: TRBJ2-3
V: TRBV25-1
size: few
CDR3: CASTGWGTDTQYF
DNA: TGTGCCAGCACAGGATGGGGGACAGATACGCAGTATTTT

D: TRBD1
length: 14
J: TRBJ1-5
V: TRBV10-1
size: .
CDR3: CASGTGGGNQPQHF
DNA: TGCGCCAGCGGGACAGGCGGGGGCAATCAGCCCCAGCATTTT

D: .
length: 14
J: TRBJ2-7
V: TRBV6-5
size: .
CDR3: CASRYQGASHEQYF
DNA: TGTGCCAGCAGGTATCAAGGGGCGTCCCACGAGCAGTACTTC

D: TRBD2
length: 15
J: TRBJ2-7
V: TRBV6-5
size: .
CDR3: CASSRSGASSYEQYF
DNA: TGTGCCAGCAGCCGAAGCGGGGCGAGCTCCTACGAGCAGTACTTC

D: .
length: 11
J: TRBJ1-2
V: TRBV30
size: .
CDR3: CAWTGGGGYTF
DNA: TGTGCCTGGACCGGGGGGGGTGGCTACACCTTC

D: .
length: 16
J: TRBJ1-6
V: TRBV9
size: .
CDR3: CASSVAIGGMSSPLHF
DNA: TGTGCCAGCAGCGTAGCTATCGGGGGAATGAGTTCACCCCTCCACTTT

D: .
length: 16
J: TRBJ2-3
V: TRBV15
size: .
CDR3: CATSRDRPGLGDTQYF
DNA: TGTGCCACCAGCAGAGATAGGCCGGGGTTGGGGGATACGCAGTATTTT

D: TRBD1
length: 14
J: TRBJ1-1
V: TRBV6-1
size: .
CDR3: CASRGTAQNTEAFF
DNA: TGTGCCAGCAGGGGGACAGCCCAGAACACTGAAGCTTTCTTT

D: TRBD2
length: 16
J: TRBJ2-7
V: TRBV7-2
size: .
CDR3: CASSWEPGLGRGEQYF
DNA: TGTGCCAGCAGCTGGGAACCGGGACTAGGCCGGGGCGAGCAGTACTTC

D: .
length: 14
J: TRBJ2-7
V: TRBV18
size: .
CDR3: CASSPRRATNEQYF
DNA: TGTGCCAGCTCACCAAGGAGGGCCACCAACGAGCAGTACTTC

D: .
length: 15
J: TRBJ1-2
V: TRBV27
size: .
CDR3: CASSFSRLGDYGYTF
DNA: TGTGCCAGCAGTTTCTCCCGATTGGGGGACTATGGCTACACCTTC

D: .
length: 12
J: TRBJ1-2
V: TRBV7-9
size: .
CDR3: CASSLGFYGYTF
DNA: TGTGCCAGCAGCTTAGGGTTCTATGGCTACACCTTC

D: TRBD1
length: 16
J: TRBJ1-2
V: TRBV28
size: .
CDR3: CASSLFHRQGMGGYTF
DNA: TGTGCCAGCAGTTTATTTCATCGACAGGGTATGGGTGGCTACACCTTC

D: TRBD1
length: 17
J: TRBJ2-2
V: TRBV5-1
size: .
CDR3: CASSFDHRGQETGELFF
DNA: TGCGCCAGCAGCTTCGATCACAGGGGGCAGGAGACCGGGGAGCTGTTTTTT

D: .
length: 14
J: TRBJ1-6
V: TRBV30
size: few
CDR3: CAWSTKRGNSPLHF
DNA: TGTGCCTGGAGTACTAAACGGGGGAATTCACCCCTCCACTTT

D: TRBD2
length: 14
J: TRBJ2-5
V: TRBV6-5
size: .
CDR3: CASRRIAGQETQYF
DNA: TGTGCCAGCAGAAGAATAGCGGGACAAGAGACCCAGTACTTC

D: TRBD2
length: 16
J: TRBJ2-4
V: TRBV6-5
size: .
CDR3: CASSYRASGGPAIQYF
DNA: TGTGCCAGCAGTTACCGGGCTAGCGGGGGCCCCGCTATTCAGTACTTC

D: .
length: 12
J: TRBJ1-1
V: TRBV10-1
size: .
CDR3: CAGPPANTEAFF
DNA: TGCGCCGGCCCCCCGGCTAACACTGAAGCTTTCTTT

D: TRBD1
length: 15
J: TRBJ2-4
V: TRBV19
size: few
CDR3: CASRSQRDRVDIQYF
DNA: TGTGCCAGTAGATCCCAGAGGGACAGGGTGGACATTCAGTACTTC

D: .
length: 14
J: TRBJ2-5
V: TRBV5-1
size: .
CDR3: CASSLAASRETQYF
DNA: TGCGCCAGCAGCTTGGCCGCCAGCCGGGAGACCCAGTACTTC

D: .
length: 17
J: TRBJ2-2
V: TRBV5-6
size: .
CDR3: CASSLAVSVPHTGELFF
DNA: TGTGCCAGCAGCTTGGCCGTATCGGTTCCTCACACCGGGGAGCTGTTTTTT

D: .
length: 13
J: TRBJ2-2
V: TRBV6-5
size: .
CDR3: CASRKGNTGELFF
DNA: TGTGCCAGCAGGAAAGGAAACACCGGGGAGCTGTTTTTT

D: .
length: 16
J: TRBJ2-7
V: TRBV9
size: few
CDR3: CASSPQGSGLSYEQYF
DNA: TGTGCCAGCAGCCCCCAGGGTAGCGGTCTCTCCTACGAGCAGTACTTC

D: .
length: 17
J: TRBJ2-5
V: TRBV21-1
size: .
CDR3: CASSKEIAGGPWETQYF
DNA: TGTGCCAGCAGCAAAGAAATAGCGGGGGGGCCTTGGGAGACCCAGTACTTC

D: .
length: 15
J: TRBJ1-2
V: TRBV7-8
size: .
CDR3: CASSLEPGDGYGYTF
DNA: TGTGCCAGCAGCTTAGAGCCAGGGGATGGCTATGGCTACACCTTC

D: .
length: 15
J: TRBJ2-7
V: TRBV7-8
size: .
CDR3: CASSLADGPSYEQYF
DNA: TGTGCCAGCAGCTTAGCGGACGGGCCATCCTACGAGCAGTACTTC

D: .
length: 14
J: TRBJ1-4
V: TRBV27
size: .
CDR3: CASPRPGVRGKLFF
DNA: TGTGCCAGCCCTCGGCCAGGGGTAAGAGGAAAACTGTTTTTT

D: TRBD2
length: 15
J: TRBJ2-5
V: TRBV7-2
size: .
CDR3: CASSTTSGGEETQYF
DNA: TGTGCCAGCAGCACCACTAGCGGGGGGGAAGAGACCCAGTACTTC

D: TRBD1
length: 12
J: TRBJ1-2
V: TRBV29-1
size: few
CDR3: CSVARQGYGYTF
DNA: TGCAGCGTGGCGAGACAGGGCTATGGCTACACCTTC

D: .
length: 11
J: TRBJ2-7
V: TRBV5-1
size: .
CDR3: CASGSQDEQYF
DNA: TGCGCCAGCGGATCCCAGGACGAGCAGTACTTC

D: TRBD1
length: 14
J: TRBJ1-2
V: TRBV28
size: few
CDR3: CASSPPDRVNGYTF
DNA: TGTGCCAGCAGTCCCCCGGACAGGGTGAATGGCTACACCTTC

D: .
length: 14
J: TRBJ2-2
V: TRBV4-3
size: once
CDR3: CASRRGANTGELFF
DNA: TGCGCCAGCAGGAGGGGGGCGAACACCGGGGAGCTGTTTTTT

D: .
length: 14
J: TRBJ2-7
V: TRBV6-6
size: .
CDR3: CASSYADEGVLQDF
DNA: TGTGCCAGCAGTTACGCAGACGAAGGGGTTCTTCAGGACTTC

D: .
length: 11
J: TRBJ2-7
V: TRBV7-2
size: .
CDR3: CASSSDHEQYF
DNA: TGTGCCAGCAGCTCCGACCACGAGCAGTACTTC

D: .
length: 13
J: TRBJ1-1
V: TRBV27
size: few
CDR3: CASSLLGNTEAFF
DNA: TGTGCCAGCAGTTTACTTGGGAACACTGAAGCTTTCTTT

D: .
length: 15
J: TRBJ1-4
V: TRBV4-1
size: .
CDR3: CASSPGTRVGEKLFF
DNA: TGCGCCAGCAGCCCAGGGACCCGGGTAGGAGAAAAACTGTTTTTT